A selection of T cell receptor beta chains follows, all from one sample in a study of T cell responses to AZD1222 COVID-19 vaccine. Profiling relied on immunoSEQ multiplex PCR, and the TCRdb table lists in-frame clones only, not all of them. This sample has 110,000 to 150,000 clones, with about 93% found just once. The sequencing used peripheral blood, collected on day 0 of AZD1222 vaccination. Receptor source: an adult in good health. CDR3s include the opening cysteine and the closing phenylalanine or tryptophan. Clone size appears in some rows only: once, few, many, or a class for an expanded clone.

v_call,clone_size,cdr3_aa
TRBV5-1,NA,CASSWEGRTGELFF
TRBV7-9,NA,CASSLEMNTEAFF
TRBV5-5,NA,CASSFGTELNTEAFF
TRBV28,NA,CASSFQGSDQPQHF
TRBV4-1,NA,CASSQDQGSNEQFF
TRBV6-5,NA,CASSYRATNTEAFF
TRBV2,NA,CASRRTGIDGYTF
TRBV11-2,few,CASSPDTYYEQYF
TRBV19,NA,CASSMTVSNHQPQHF
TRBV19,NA,CASSWDRSNYGYTF
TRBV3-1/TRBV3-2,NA,CASKEGQRDEKLFF
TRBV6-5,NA,CASGWTVEEPQHF
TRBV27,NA,CASSLSTGQGTGDTEAFF
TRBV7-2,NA,CASSQNRLHGYTF
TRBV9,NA,CASSESEPADTQYF
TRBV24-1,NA,CATSDSPSGEQYF
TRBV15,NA,CATSISSSSGGSTDTQYF
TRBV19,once,CASSILSGARDTEAFF
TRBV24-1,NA,CATSDYGPHTDTQYF
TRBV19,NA,CASSIGGGNGYTF
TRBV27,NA,CASGRQGNEQFF
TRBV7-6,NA,CASSLEVTGNRAHGNTEAFF
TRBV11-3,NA,CASSHGQTYEQYF
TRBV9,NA,CASSPPSYEQYF
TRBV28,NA,CASSSLGDTDTQYF
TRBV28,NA,CASSQRGGYTF
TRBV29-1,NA,CSATAGTSRITGELFF
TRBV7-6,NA,CASSLGTDNTEAFF
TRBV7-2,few,CASSLVAGAANTGELFF